This paragraph covers one T cell receptor (beta chain) sequence. As yet, its antigen is unknown. The study ran its PCR with 60 Vbeta and 13 Jbeta primers. The protocol was immunoSEQ multiplex PCR, while the TCRdb copy is restricted to in-frame clones and leaves out a portion. Of some 120,000 clones in the sample, 78% were seen once. In germline, CDR1 is SGHDT, CDR2 YYEEEE. The CDR3 loop spans 14 amino acids. V shed 2 bases and J shed 0 bases, with 8 bases lying between them. This sample was taken from a study of cytomegalovirus exposure and HLA in healthy donors. Study-wide findings and caveats: Reported results showed that the classifier diagnosed cytomegalovirus status with high specificity and sensitivity. TRBV6-2, TRBV6-3 and some other V segments were unresolvable in 87-base-pair reads. Later analysis showed TCR association rates varying by HLA locus, highest for DRB1 and lowest for HLA-C.

The specimen was PBMCs. This chain links TRBV5-6 with TRBJ1-1; D is uncertain. The source is a middle-aged man in good health and CMV-seronegative. CDR3 residues: CASSFYPVNTEAFF. CDR3 sequence (DNA): TGTGCCAGCAGCTTCTATCCGGTGAACACTGAAGCTTTCTTT.